Below are 23 T cell receptor beta chains sequenced from a single sample in a study of blood T cell repertoires in COVID-19. Repertoires were generated with immunoSEQ multiplex PCR, while TCRdb's copy carries only in-frame clones and drops some. The sample lists more than 100,000 clones, about 79% occurring once. The specimen was peripheral blood. These receptors all stem from an elderly woman with acute or convalescent COVID-19.

This clone was seen a single time. As DNA, the CDR3 is TGTGCCAGCAGCTTAGATGGACAGGGACATGGCTACACCTTC. Translation: CASSLDGQGHGYTF. V gene TRBV7-9 combines with J gene TRBJ1-2; 8 nucleotides agree with TRBD1. V shed 1 base and J 6 bases; nucleotides not matched to a gene: 4. Germline loops: CDR1 SEHNR, CDR2 FQNEAQ (reference sequence). CDR3 length: 14 amino acids.

The chain joins TRBV3-1 (or the pseudogene TRBV3-2) to TRBJ1-5; 7 positions agree with TRBD1. Germline trimming cut 2 bases from V and 3 bases from J; bases unmatched to any gene: 10. In germline, CDR1 is LGHDT, CDR2 YNNKEL (reference sequence). The CDR3 has 17 amino acids. CDR3 residues: CASSQIRQGVYNQPQHF. CDR3 DNA sequence: TGTGCCAGCAGCCAAATACGACAGGGTGTCTACAATCAGCCCCAGCATTTT.

The chain combines TRBV6-6 with TRBJ2-7; perhaps TRBD1 as D (6 bases). In germline, CDR1 is MNHNY, CDR2 SVGAGI (reference sequence). This CDR3 is built from 15 residues. Trimming shortened V by 5 bases and J by 4 bases, and 18 bases separated the two germline ends. CDR3: CASSNIWTANYEQYF. The CDR3, as DNA: TGTGCCAGCAGTAACATTTGGACAGCAAATTACGAGCAGTACTTC.

This clone was picked up a small number of times. The V and J genes are TRBV6-6 and TRBJ2-3; 9 bases match TRBD1. The V and J ends lost 4 bases and 4 bases, in that order; junction bases with no gene match: 0. Germline V gene data show CDR1 as MNHNY and CDR2 as SVGAGI (reference sequence). The CDR3 runs 13 residues. CDR3 region: CASSWTGADTQYF. The CDR3 DNA sequence: TGTGCCAGCAGTTGGACAGGGGCAGATACGCAGTATTTT.

The V and J genes are TRBV4-2 and TRBJ1-5; D gene ambiguous. CDR3 length: 14 amino acids. The germline V and J ends were trimmed by 1 base and 5 bases, with 9 bases remaining between them. Germline V gene data show CDR1 as LGHNA and CDR2 as YNFKEQ. Written as DNA, the CDR3 is TGTGCCAGCAGCCAAGGAGGAACACATCAGCCCCAGCATTTT. Translation gives CASSQGGTHQPQHF.

The J gene is TRBJ1-5, the V gene TRBV19, with 9 bases that match TRBD1. With 4 bases clipped from V and 4 bases from J, the junction kept 5 bases outside the gene matches. Germline loops: CDR1 LNHDA, CDR2 SQIVND (reference sequence). There are 15 residues in the CDR3. Written as DNA, the CDR3 is TGTGCCAGTAGTAGGGACAGGGAGTGGAATCAGCCCCAGCATTTT. It translates to CASSRDREWNQPQHF.

The genes are TRBV11-3 and TRBJ2-3; no definite D call. Deletions cut 5 bases from V and 4 bases from J, with 10 bases between. Looked up from germline, CDR1 is SGHNT and CDR2 is YENEEA. This CDR3 has 13 residues. The CDR3 protein is CASSPRFADTQYF. CDR3 nucleotide sequence: TGTGCCAGCAGCCCGCGGTTCGCAGATACGCAGTATTTT.

The chain is built from TRBV15 and TRBJ1-3; a possible D gene is TRBD1 (5 bases). This CDR3 is built from 17 residues. Germline assignment: CDR1 LNHNV and CDR2 YYDKDF (reference sequence). V lost 3 bases, J lost 0 bases, and 15 bases lay in between. CDR3 DNA: TGTGCCACCAGCAGGGAGTATTACAGGAGCTCTGGAAACACCATATATTTT. Its protein product is CATSREYYRSSGNTIYF. Looking up the rest from reference TRBV15 and TRBJ1-3 gives the full variable domain: DAMVIQNPRYQVTQFGKPVTLSCSQTLNHNVMYWYQQKSSQAPKLLFHYYDKDFNNEADTPDNFQSRRPNTSFCFLDIRSPGLGDTAMYLCATSREYYRSSGNTIYFGEGSWLTVV.

The chain couples TRBV7-2 to TRBJ1-4; the D is unclear. CDR1 SGHTA and CDR2 FQGNSA come from the germline V gene. There are 14 residues in the CDR3. Trimming cost V 5 bases and J 4 bases, with 11 bases left between them. DNA of the CDR3: TGTGCCAGCAGCCGGGGAGGCGGTAATGAAAAACTGTTTTTT. Protein: CASSRGGGNEKLFF.

This clone showed up just a few times. The chain has TRBV9 and TRBJ1-1, with TRBD1 as a possible D gene (6 bases). Per the germline V gene, CDR1 is SGDLS and CDR2 is YYNGEE. The CDR3 runs to 14 residues. V lost 0 bases and J lost 5, with 11 bases in between. The CDR3 coding sequence is TGTGCCAGCAGCGTAGGTCAGGGGAGTACTGAAGCTTTCTTT. This translates into CASSVGQGSTEAFF.

The chain uses TRBV6-5 and TRBJ2-7; TRBD2 is a possible D gene (7 bases). The CDR3 consists of 14 residues. Germline CDR1 MNHEY, CDR2 SVGAGI. The V and J ends lost 4 bases and 10 bases respectively, with 20 bases between them. DNA for the CDR3: TGTGCCAGCAGTTTAGGGGGGGGCGGAGCTCCTCAGTACTTC. It specifies CASSLGGGGAPQYF.

The rearrangement links TRBV28 to TRBJ1-2; 8 positions match TRBD1. V was clipped by 3 bases and J by 4 bases; unmatched bases: 7. Germline lookup yields CDR1 MDHEN and CDR2 SYDVKM. The CDR3 loop spans 15 amino acids. CDR3: CASSFGQGPLYGYTF. DNA of the CDR3: TGTGCCAGCAGTTTCGGACAGGGACCTCTCTATGGCTACACCTTC.

The rearrangement uses TRBV11-2 and TRBJ1-1; 7 bases line up with TRBD1. V shed 5 bases, J shed 0 bases, and the junction held 12 bases outside the gene matches. Germline values: CDR1 SGHAT, CDR2 FQNNGV. The CDR3 sequence is 17 residues long. The CDR3 DNA is TGTGCCAGCAGCCCGACGCGTCCGGGACAGATGAACACTGAAGCTTTCTTT. This codes for CASSPTRPGQMNTEAFF.

A few counts support this clone. The V gene is TRBV14, the J gene TRBJ2-5, with unresolved D. Germline CDR1 is SGHDN and CDR2 is FVKESK. The CDR3 spans 14 residues. Between the trimmed V and J ends, which lost 1 base and 2 bases, there was a span of 8 bases. CDR3 loop: CASSQAWAQETQYF. CDR3 nucleotide sequence: TGTGCCAGCAGCCAAGCCTGGGCTCAAGAGACCCAGTACTTC.

This rearrangement joins TRBV4-1 to TRBJ2-2, with 13 nucleotides matching TRBD2. V shed 4 bases, J shed 5 bases, and the junction held 7 bases outside the gene matches. Germline CDR1 reads MGHRA; CDR2 reads YSYEKL. The CDR3 runs 17 residues. The CDR3 DNA reads as TGCGCCAGCAGCCCCTGGACTAGCGGGAGTGGGACCGGGGAGCTGTTTTTT. Translation gives CASSPWTSGSGTGELFF.

The V gene is TRBV7-2, the J gene TRBJ1-2; D unclear. Per the germline V gene, CDR1 is SGHTA and CDR2 is FQGNSA. V lost 4 bases to trimming and J lost 1 base, with 10 bases between them. CDR3 size: 14 residues. Here the CDR3 reads CASSSGSDNYGYTF. The CDR3 coding sequence is TGTGCCAGCAGCTCGGGGAGTGATAACTATGGCTACACCTTC.

The rearrangement uses TRBV7-9 and TRBJ1-2; 9 bases agree with TRBD1. V shed 5 bases and J 0 bases; nucleotides not matched to a gene: 13. Germline CDR1 SEHNR, CDR2 FQNEAQ (reference sequence). The CDR3 runs 18 residues. The CDR3 DNA follows: TGTGCCAGCAGCATCCATGTCGGGACAGGGTCTTCTAACTATGGCTACACCTTC. It translates to CASSIHVGTGSSNYGYTF. The full variable domain, with the rest looked up from reference TRBV7-9 and TRBJ1-2, is DTGVSQNPRHKITKRGQNVTFRCDPISEHNRLYWYRQTLGQGPEFLTYFQNEAQLEKSRLLSDRFSAERPKGSFSTLEIQRTEQGDSAMYLCASSIHVGTGSSNYGYTFGSGTRLTVV.

This chain joins TRBV7-8 and TRBJ1-5, with TRBD1 as a possible D gene (5 bases). This CDR3 has 13 residues. V gave up 4 bases and J gave up 5 bases, with 9 bases separating them. Germline V gives CDR1 SGHVS, CDR2 FQNEAQ. CDR3 sequence reads: CASSSGGDQPQHF. The CDR3 coding sequence is TGTGCCAGCAGCTCCGGGGGGGATCAGCCCCAGCATTTT.

This clone was counted a single time. The chain uses TRBV6-5 and TRBJ2-3; 8 nucleotides match TRBD2. Germline CDR1 is MNHEY and CDR2 is SVGAGI. With 2 bases clipped from V and 6 bases from J, the junction kept 7 bases outside the gene matches. The CDR3 covers 15 residues. In nucleotides, the CDR3 is TGTGCCAGCAGTTACCAAGCGGGAGTGAGGGATACGCAGTATTTT. It specifies CASSYQAGVRDTQYF.

V is TRBV28 and J is TRBJ2-3; 9 nucleotides line up with TRBD2. The CDR3 consists of 16 residues. With V trimmed by 5 bases and J by 0 bases, 6 bases remained unmatched. Germline CDR1 reads MDHEN; CDR2 reads SYDVKM. The CDR3: CASSPSSGISTDTQYF. In DNA, the CDR3 is TGTGCCAGCAGTCCATCTAGCGGGATTAGCACAGATACGCAGTATTTT. Combining the CDR3 with reference TRBV28 and TRBJ2-3 gives the whole variable domain DVKVTQSSRYLVKRTGEKVFLECVQDMDHENMFWYRQDPGLGLRLIYFSYDVKMKEKGDIPEGYSVSREKKERFSLILESASTNQTSMYLCASSPSSGISTDTQYFGPGTRLTVL.

This sequence joins TRBV6-2 or TRBV6-3 and TRBJ1-2; a possible D gene is TRBD1 (5 bases). The CDR3 has 14 residues. The germline V and J ends were trimmed by 2 bases and 3 bases, with 10 bases remaining between them. Per germline, CDR1 MNHEY and CDR2 SVGEGT. The chain's CDR3 is CASSYGAKDYGYTF. The CDR3 nucleotides read TGTGCCAGCAGTTACGGGGCTAAAGACTATGGCTACACCTTC.

The chain employs TRBV30 and TRBJ1-2, with 10 bases lining up with TRBD1. Per germline, CDR1 GTSNPN and CDR2 SVGIG (reference sequence). Trimming removed 1 base from V and 7 bases from J; junction bases left unmatched: 3. The CDR3 consists of 13 residues. This CDR3 reads CAWSAGQGGGYTF. The CDR3, as DNA: TGTGCCTGGAGTGCCGGACAGGGGGGTGGCTACACCTTC.

The chain uses TRBV27 and TRBJ1-5, with D possibly matching TRBD1 (5 bases). This CDR3 comprises 15 residues. Trimming cost V 5 bases and J 3 bases, with 14 bases left between them. Germline V gene sequence: CDR1 MNHEY, CDR2 SMNVEV (reference sequence). The chain's CDR3 is CASSKWGDDNQPQHF. DNA for the CDR3: TGTGCCAGCAGTAAATGGGGGGATGACAATCAGCCCCAGCATTTT.